These 18 T cell receptor beta chains were sequenced from one sample in a study of beta chain features in type 1 diabetes. All of the isolated RNA was reverse transcribed, so expressed TCRB transcripts were sequenced. The assay was immunoSEQ multiplex PCR, and TCRdb's table has in-frame clones only and misses some. This sample has roughly 170,000 clones, with more than 10% found just once. Sequencing was carried out using central memory CD4+ T cells from blood. All receptors derive from a woman younger than 30 in good health.

This clone came up many times. The chain is built from TRBV6-5 and TRBJ1-1; 7 nucleotides agree with TRBD1. This CDR3 is built from 14 residues. Germline CDR1 is MNHEY and CDR2 is SVGAGI. V dropped 2 bases and J dropped 1; count of bases not matched to a gene: 1. Here the CDR3 DNA reads TGTGCCAGCAGTTACAACAGGGGGAACACTGAAGCTTTCTTT. Its protein is CASSYNRGNTEAFF.

The chain combines TRBV7-6 with TRBJ2-1; a weak D match, TRBD2 (5 bases). Trimming stripped 2 bases from V and 9 bases from J, with 14 bases between. The CDR3 runs 14 residues. CDR1 is SGHVS, CDR2 FNYEAQ, per germline. The CDR3 loop reads CASSLIGGPREQFF. The CDR3 nucleotides read TGTGCCAGCAGCTTAATAGGCGGGCCCCGTGAGCAGTTCTTC.

This chain links TRBV5-3 with TRBJ2-4; weak D call: TRBD2 (5 bases). TRBV5-3 is reported as an ORF; its role is uncertain. Trimming removed 0 bases from V and 0 bases from J, with 10 bases in between. The CDR3 sequence is 16 residues long. This chain's CDR3 is CARSLALAGAKNIQYF. The CDR3 bases are TGTGCCAGAAGCTTGGCCCTGGCGGGAGCCAAAAACATTCAGTACTTC.

This clone turned up a few times. The chain is built from TRBV20-1 and TRBJ2-7, with no clear D. Trimming left V 3 bases short and J 6 bases short, with 9 bases between. Germline V gene sequence: CDR1 DFQATT, CDR2 SNEGSKA (reference sequence). CDR3 length: 11 amino acids. The CDR3 protein is CSASTRSEQYF. The CDR3 DNA follows: TGCAGTGCTAGTACTCGCTCCGAGCAGTACTTC.

The genes are TRBV9 and TRBJ2-2; D is possibly TRBD1 (5 bases). The CDR3 is made up of 12 amino acids. V was pared by 5 bases and J by 8 bases, with 10 bases between. The V gene's germline CDR1 is SGDLS and CDR2 YYNGEE. CDR3: CASRASGGELFF. CDR3 coding DNA: TGTGCCAGCAGAGCCTCAGGGGGGGAGCTGTTTTTT. The complete variable domain, with remaining parts taken from reference TRBV9 and TRBJ2-2, reads DSGVTQTPKHLITATGQRVTLRCSPRSGDLSVYWYQQSLDQGLQFLIQYYNGEERAKGNILERFSAQQFPDLHSELNLSSLELGDSALYFCASRASGGELFFGEGSRLTVL.

A few counts support this clone. J is TRBJ2-2 and V is TRBV29-1; 14 positions agree with TRBD2. V was pared by 6 bases and J by 5 bases, with 11 bases of the junction left unmatched. Germline V gives CDR1 SQVTM, CDR2 ANQGSEA. CDR3 length: 17 residues. CDR3 in DNA: TGCAGCGTCCTAGCGACTAGCGGGAGGGTAGCTACCGGGGAGCTGTTTTTT. Its protein is CSVLATSGRVATGELFF.

This chain connects TRBV30 to TRBJ1-1, with 8 bases that match TRBD1. CDR3 length: 15 amino acids. V was clipped by 0 bases and J by 0 bases; unmatched bases: 3. Germline V gives CDR1 GTSNPN, CDR2 SVGIG (reference sequence). This CDR3 reads CAWSVLQGVNTEAFF. The CDR3 bases are TGTGCCTGGAGTGTACTACAGGGGGTGAACACTGAAGCTTTCTTT.

The rearrangement uses TRBV25-1 and TRBJ1-5; perhaps TRBD1 as D (6 bases). The V gene lost 6 bases and the J gene lost 7 bases, with 13 bases spanning the gap. CDR1 MGHDK and CDR2 SYGVNS come from the germline V gene. There are 13 residues in the CDR3. Here the CDR3 DNA reads TGTGCCAGCAGCCGAACAGGGTACCAGCCCCAGCATTTT. Translation gives CASSRTGYQPQHF. Full variable domain (missing parts from reference TRBV25-1 and TRBJ1-5): EADIYQTPRYLVIGTGKKITLECSQTMGHDKMYWYQQDPGMELHLIHYSYGVNSTEKGDLSSESTVSRIRTEHFPLTLESARPSHTSQYLCASSRTGYQPQHFGDGTRLSIL.

In its sample, this clone was seen a few times. This chain joins TRBV7-9 and TRBJ1-1; 7 nucleotides align to TRBD1. There are 14 residues in the CDR3. Per the germline V gene, CDR1 is SEHNR and CDR2 is FQNEAQ (reference sequence). Germline trimming cut 6 bases from V and 5 bases from J; bases unmatched to any gene: 9. The CDR3 region has the DNA TGTGCCAGCAGTGTTACAGGGGCCGGGACTGAAGCTTTCTTT. This translates into CASSVTGAGTEAFF.

This clone has just a few counts. The chain carries TRBV2 and TRBJ2-7; possible D gene TRBD1, 5 bases. The V end lost 6 bases, the J end lost 3 bases, and 9 bases lay between the germline ends. Germline assignment: CDR1 SNHLY and CDR2 FYNNEI. The CDR3 spans 12 residues. CDR3 DNA sequence: TGTGCCAGCAGCACCGACAGCTACGAGCAGTACTTC. This translates into CASSTDSYEQYF.

This clone came up many times. This chain joins TRBV7-3 and TRBJ2-1; 7 bases match TRBD2. J gave up 5 bases and V 2 bases, and 6 bases lay outside the gene matches. Germline V gene data show CDR1 as SGHTA and CDR2 as FQGTGA. This CDR3 has 15 amino acids. The CDR3 DNA follows: TGTGCCAGCAGCTTAGCGGGAGTCAAACACAATGAGCAGTTCTTC. Encoded protein: CASSLAGVKHNEQFF. Complete variable domain (other parts from reference TRBV7-3 and TRBJ2-1): GAGVSQTPSNKVTEKGKYVELRCDPISGHTALYWYRQSLGQGPEFLIYFQGTGAADDSGLPNDRFFAVRPEGSVSTLKIQRTERGDSAVYLCASSLAGVKHNEQFFGPGTRLTVL.

This clone appeared a few times. This chain joins TRBV7-9 and TRBJ1-5; 7 nucleotides agree with TRBD1. There are 14 residues in the CDR3. CDR1 SEHNR and CDR2 FQNEAQ come from the germline V gene (reference sequence). V was pared by 5 bases and J by 4 bases, with 5 bases of the junction left unmatched. The CDR3 DNA follows: TGTGCCAGCAGCGATGACAGGGTGAATCAGCCCCAGCATTTT. Translated, it gives CASSDDRVNQPQHF.

The chain recombines TRBV11-1 with TRBJ2-7, with 9 bases matching TRBD1. Germline V gene lookup returns CDR1 SGHAT and CDR2 FQDESV (reference sequence). With V trimmed by 6 bases and J by 5 bases, 2 bases remained unmatched. The CDR3 is 12 amino acids. The CDR3 sequence is CASSWDRDEQYF. The CDR3 DNA sequence: TGTGCCAGCAGTTGGGACAGGGACGAGCAGTACTTC.

This chain connects TRBV19 to TRBJ1-2; weak D call: TRBD1 (6 bases). Germline values: CDR1 LNHDA, CDR2 SQIVND (reference sequence). V lost 2 bases to trimming and J lost 4 bases, with 14 bases between them. The CDR3 totals 15 residues. Here the CDR3 DNA reads TGTGCCAGTAGTATAATAGACAGGAAGATCTATGGCTACACCTTC. It codes for CASSIIDRKIYGYTF.

The chain recombines TRBV27 with TRBJ1-5, with TRBD1 matching 7 bases. CDR1 is MNHEY and CDR2 is SMNVEV in the germline V gene (reference sequence). This CDR3 spans 16 amino acids. With V trimmed by 7 bases and J by 0 bases, 9 bases remained unmatched. CDR3 in amino acids: CASNRDRPFSNQPQHF. The DNA of the CDR3 is TGTGCCAGCAACAGGGACAGACCTTTTAGCAATCAGCCCCAGCATTTT.

Notes on this clone: Additional DNA sequences in this sample encode the identical CDR3. This sequence joins TRBV9 and TRBJ1-3; D remains ambiguous. The CDR3 covers 14 residues. Germline assignment: CDR1 SGDLS and CDR2 YYNGEE. V gave up 4 bases and J gave up 4 bases, with 12 bases separating them. CDR3 nucleotides: TGTGCCAGCAGCACCCCAGGTTCCGGAAACACCATATATTTT. It translates to CASSTPGSGNTIYF. The full variable domain, its missing parts supplied by reference TRBV9 and TRBJ1-3, is DSGVTQTPKHLITATGQRVTLRCSPRSGDLSVYWYQQSLDQGLQFLIQYYNGEERAKGNILERFSAQQFPDLHSELNLSSLELGDSALYFCASSTPGSGNTIYFGEGSWLTVV.

The CDR3 nucleotides are TGTGCCAGCAGTGGACCGACAGGGGCGCTCACTGAAGCTTTCTTT. Protein product: CASSGPTGALTEAFF. The J gene is TRBJ1-1, the V gene TRBV6-1; 8 nucleotides agree with TRBD1. This CDR3 is 15 amino acids long. Germline loops: CDR1 MNHNS, CDR2 SASEGT. V was pared by 4 bases and J by 4 bases, with 8 bases of the junction left unmatched.

The DNA of the CDR3 is TGTGCCAGCAGTTCTCTACCGGGACAGCGAGCCTACGAGCAGTACTTC. It specifies CASSSLPGQRAYEQYF. The V gene is TRBV28, the J gene TRBJ2-7; 7 bases agree with TRBD1. The germline V gene has CDR1 MDHEN and CDR2 SYDVKM. V shed 4 bases and J 2 bases; nucleotides not matched to a gene: 11. This CDR3 contains 16 residues.